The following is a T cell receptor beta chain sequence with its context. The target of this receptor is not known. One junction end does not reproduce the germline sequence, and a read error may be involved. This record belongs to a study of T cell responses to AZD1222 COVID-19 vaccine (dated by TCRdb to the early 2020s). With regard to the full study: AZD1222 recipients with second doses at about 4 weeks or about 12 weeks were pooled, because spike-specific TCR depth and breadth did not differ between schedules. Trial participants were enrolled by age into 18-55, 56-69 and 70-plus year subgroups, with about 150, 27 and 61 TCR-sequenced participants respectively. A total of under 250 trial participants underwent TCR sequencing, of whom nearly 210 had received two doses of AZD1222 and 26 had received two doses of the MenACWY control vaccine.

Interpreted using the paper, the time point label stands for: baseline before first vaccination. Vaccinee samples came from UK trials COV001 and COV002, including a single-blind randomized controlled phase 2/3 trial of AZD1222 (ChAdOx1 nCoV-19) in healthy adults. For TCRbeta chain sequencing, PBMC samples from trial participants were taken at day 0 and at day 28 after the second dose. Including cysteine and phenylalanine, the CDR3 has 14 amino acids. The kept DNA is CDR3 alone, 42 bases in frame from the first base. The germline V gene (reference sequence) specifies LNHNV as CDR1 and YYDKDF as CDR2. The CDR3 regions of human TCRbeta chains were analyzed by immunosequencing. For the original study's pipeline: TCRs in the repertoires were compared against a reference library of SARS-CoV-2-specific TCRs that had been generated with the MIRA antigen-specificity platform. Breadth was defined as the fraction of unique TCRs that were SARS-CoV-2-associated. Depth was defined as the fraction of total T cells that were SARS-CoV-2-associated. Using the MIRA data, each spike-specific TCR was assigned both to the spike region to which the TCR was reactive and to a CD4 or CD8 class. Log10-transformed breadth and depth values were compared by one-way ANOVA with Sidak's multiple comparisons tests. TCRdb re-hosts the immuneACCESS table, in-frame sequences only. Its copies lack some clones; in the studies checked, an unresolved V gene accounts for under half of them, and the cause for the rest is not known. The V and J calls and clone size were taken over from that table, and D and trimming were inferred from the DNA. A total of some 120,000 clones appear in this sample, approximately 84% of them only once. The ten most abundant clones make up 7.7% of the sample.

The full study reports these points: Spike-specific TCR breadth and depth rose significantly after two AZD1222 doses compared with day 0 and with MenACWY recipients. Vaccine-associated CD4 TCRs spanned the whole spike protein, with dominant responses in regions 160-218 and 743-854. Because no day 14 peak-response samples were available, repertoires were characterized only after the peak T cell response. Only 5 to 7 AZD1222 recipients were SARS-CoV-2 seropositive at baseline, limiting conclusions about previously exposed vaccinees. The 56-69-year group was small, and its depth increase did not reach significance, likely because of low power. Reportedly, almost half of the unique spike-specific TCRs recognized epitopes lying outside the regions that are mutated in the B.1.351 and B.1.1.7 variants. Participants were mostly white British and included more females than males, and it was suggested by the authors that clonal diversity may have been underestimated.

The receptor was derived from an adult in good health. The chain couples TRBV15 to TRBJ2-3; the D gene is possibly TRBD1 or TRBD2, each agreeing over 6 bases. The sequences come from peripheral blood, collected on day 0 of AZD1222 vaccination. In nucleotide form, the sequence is TGTGCCGCCAGAGGGGGGTTCGCTTCAGATACGCAGTATTTT. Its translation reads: CAARGGFASDTQYF.